What follows is one TCR beta chain and its context. Its antigen is not identified. The sample is drawn from a study of blood T cells in healthy people across ages. Notes on the study in general: TCR beta diversity, measured per million T cells, fell in a roughly linear way with age. The study could not conclusively compare naive and antigen-experienced cells, given its unsorted PBMCs.

V lost 4 bases and J lost 2, with 12 bases in between. CDR1 and CDR2 from the germline V gene are SQVTM and ANQGSEA. This CDR3 region has 14 residues. Using a J-beta primer mix together with a sample-barcoded 5' primer, a second PCR was run for roughly 7 to 11 cycles. Samples each returned at least 2.5 million CDR3-containing paired-end reads. MiXCR was run by TCRdb on the 5' RACE reads, yielding one entry per CDR3 protein. The table includes about 750,000 distinct CDR3 sequences, about 53% detected once. Material for sequencing was blood. The clonotype comes from a man of 80 years or more in good health. This chain uses TRBV29-1 with TRBJ2-1; D remains unclear. The CDR3 region is CSVAGLAAYNEQFF. The CDR3 DNA reads as TGCAGCGTTGCGGGTCTGGCTGCCTACAATGAGCAGTTCTTC.